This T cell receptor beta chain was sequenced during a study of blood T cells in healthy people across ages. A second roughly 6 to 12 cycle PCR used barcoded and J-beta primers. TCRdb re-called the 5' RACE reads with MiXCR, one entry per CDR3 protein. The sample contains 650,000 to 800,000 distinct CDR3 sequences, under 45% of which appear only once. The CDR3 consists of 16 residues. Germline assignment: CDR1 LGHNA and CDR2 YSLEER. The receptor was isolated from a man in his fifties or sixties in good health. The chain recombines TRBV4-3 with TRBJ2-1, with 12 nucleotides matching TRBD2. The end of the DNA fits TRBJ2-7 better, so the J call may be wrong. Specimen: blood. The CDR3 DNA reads TGCGCCAGCAGCCAAGAAGGACTAGCGGGGCTCAACGAGCAGTACTTC. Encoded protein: CASSQEGLAGLNEQYF.